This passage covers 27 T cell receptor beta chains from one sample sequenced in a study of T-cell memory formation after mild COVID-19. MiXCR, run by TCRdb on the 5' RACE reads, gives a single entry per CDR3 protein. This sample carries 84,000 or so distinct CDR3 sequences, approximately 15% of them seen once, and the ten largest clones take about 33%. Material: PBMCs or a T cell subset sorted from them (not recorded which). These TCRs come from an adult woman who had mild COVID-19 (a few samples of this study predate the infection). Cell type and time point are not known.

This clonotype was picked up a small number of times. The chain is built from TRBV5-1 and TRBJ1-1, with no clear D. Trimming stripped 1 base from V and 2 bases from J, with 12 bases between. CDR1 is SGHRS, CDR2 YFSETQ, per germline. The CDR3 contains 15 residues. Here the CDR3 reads CASSLTFSSNTEAFF. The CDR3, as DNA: TGCGCCAGCAGCTTGACGTTTTCCAGTAACACTGAAGCTTTCTTT. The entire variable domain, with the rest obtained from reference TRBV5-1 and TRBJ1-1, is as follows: KAGVTQTPRYLIKTRGQQVTLSCSPISGHRSVSWYQQTPGQGLQFLFEYFSETQRNKGNFPGRFSGRQFSNSRSEMNVSTLELGDSALYLCASSLTFSSNTEAFFGQGTRLTVV.

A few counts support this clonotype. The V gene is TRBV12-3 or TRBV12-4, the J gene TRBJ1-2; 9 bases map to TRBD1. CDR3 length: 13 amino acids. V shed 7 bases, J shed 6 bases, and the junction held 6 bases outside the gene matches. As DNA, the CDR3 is TGTGCCAGCACACCGGACAGGGGCGATGGCTACACCTTC. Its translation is CASTPDRGDGYTF.

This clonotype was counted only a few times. CDR3 DNA: TGTGCCAGCAGCCACGGGCAAGAGACCCAGTACTTC. This sequence encodes CASSHGQETQYF. The chain links TRBV12-3 or TRBV12-4 to TRBJ2-5, with D uncertain. The CDR3 contains 12 residues. The ends were cut back, 6 bases at V and 2 bases at J, with 7 bases in the middle.

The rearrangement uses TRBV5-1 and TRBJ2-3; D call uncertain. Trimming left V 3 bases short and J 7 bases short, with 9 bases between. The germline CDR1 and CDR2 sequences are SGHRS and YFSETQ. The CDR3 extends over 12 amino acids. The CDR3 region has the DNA TGCGCCAGCAGCTCACATACGAATACGCAGTATTTT. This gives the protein CASSSHTNTQYF.

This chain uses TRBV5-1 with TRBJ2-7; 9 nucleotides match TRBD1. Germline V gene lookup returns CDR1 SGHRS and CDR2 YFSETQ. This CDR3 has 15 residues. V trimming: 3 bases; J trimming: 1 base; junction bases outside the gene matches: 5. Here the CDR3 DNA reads TGCGCCAGCAGCTACGCCGGGACAGGGTCCTACGAGCAGTACTTC. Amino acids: CASSYAGTGSYEQYF.

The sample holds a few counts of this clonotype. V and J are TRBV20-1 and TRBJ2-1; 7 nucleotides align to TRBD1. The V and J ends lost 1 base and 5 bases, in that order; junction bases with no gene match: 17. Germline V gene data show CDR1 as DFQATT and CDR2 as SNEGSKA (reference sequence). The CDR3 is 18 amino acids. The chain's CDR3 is CSARAPRTGLAWDNEQFF. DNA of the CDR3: TGCAGTGCTAGAGCCCCCCGGACAGGCCTGGCTTGGGACAATGAGCAGTTCTTC.

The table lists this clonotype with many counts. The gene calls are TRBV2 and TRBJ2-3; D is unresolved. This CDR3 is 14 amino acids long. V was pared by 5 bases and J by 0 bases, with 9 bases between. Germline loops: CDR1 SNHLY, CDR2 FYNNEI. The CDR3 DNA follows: TGTGCCAGCAGTCCAACGCAGAGCACAGATACGCAGTATTTT. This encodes CASSPTQSTDTQYF.

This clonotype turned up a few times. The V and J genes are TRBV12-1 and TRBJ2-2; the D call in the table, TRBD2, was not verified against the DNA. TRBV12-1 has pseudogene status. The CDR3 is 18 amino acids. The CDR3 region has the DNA TGTGCCAGCAGCTTTGCTGAGACCAGCGGGGGGGCTGACGGGGAGCTGTTTTTT. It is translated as CASSFAETSGGADGELFF.

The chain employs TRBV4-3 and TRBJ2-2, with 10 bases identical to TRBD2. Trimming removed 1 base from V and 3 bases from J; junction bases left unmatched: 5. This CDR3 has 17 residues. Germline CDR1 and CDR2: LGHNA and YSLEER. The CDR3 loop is CASSQAPSGSDTGELFF. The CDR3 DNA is TGCGCCAGCAGCCAAGCGCCTAGCGGGAGCGACACCGGGGAGCTGTTTTTT.

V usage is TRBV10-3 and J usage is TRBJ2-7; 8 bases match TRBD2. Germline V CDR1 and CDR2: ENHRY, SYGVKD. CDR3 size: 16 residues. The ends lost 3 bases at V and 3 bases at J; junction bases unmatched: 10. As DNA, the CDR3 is TGTGCCATCAGTGATGCCTCGGCTAGCGGGCTCTACGAGCAGTACTTC. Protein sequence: CAISDASASGLYEQYF.

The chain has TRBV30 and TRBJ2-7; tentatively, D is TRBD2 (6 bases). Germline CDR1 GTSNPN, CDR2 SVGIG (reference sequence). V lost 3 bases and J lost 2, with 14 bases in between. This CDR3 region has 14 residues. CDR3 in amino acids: CAWSGSAGPYEQYF. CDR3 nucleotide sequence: TGTGCCTGGAGCGGCTCTGCGGGACCCTACGAGCAGTACTTC.

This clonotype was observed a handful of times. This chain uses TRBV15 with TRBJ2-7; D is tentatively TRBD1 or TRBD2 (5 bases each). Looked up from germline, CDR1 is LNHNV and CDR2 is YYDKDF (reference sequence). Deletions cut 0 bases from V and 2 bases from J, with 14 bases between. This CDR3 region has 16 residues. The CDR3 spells CATSRERGVATYEQYF. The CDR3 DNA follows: TGTGCCACCAGCAGAGAAAGAGGGGTAGCGACCTACGAGCAGTACTTC.

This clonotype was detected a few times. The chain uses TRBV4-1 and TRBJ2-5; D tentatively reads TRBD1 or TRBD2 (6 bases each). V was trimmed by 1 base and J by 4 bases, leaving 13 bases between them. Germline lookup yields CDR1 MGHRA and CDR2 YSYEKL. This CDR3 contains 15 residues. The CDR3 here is CASSQGKGGRETQYF. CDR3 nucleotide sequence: TGCGCCAGCAGCCAAGGCAAAGGGGGGCGAGAGACCCAGTACTTC.

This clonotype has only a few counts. The CDR3 bases are TGTGCCAGCAGCAGCGGACAGGAGCACAATGAGCAGTTCTTC. Protein: CASSSGQEHNEQFF. The chain joins TRBV7-6 to TRBJ2-1; 7 bases match TRBD1. The germline V gene has CDR1 SGHVS and CDR2 FNYEAQ. This CDR3 spans 14 amino acids. After removal of 5 bases from V and 5 bases from J, the junction contained 6 bases not matched to a gene.

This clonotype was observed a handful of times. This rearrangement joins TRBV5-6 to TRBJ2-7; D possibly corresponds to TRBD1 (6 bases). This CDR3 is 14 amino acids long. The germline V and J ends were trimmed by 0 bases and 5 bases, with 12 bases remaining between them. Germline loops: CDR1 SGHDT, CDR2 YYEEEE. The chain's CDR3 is CASSLDREQDEQYF. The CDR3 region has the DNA TGTGCCAGCAGCTTGGACAGGGAGCAGGACGAGCAGTACTTC. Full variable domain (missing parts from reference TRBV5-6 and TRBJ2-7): DAGVTQSPTHLIKTRGQQVTLRCSPKSGHDTVSWYQQALGQGPQFIFQYYEEEERQRGNFPDRFSGHQFPNYSSELNVNALLLGDSALYLCASSLDREQDEQYFGPGTRLTVT.

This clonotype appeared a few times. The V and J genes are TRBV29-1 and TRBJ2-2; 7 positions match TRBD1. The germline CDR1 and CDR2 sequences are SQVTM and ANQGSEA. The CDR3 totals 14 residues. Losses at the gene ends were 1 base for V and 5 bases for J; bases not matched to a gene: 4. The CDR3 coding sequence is TGCAGCGTTGAAGGAGAGACAGGGACCGGGGAGCTGTTTTTT. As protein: CSVEGETGTGELFF.

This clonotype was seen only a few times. The CDR3 DNA follows: TGTGCCAGCAGCCCCCGGACAGGGACTGAAGCTTTCTTT. Its protein product is CASSPRTGTEAFF. The V call is TRBV4-2, the J call TRBJ1-1; 8 bases are shared with TRBD1. The CDR3 length is 13 residues. Per the germline V gene, CDR1 is LGHNA and CDR2 is YNFKEQ. V gave up 4 bases and J gave up 5 bases; unmatched junction bases: 3.

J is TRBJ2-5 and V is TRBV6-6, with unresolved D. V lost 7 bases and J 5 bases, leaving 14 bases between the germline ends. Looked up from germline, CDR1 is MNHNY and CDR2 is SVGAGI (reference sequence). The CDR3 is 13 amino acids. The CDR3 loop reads CASTSGAVETQYF. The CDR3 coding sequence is TGTGCCAGCACGTCAGGCGCCGTGGAGACCCAGTACTTC.

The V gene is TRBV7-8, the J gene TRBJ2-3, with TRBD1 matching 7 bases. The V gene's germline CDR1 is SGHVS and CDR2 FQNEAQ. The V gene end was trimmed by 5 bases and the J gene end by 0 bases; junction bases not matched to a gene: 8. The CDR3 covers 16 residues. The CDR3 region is CASSRRQGASTDTQYF. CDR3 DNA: TGTGCCAGCAGCCGGAGACAGGGCGCTAGCACAGATACGCAGTATTTT.

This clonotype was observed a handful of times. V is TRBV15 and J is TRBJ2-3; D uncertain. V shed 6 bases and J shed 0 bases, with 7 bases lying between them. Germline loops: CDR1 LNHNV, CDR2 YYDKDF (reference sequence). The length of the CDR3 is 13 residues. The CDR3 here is CATSRSSTDTQYF. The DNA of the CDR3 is TGTGCCACCAGTCGATCGAGCACAGATACGCAGTATTTT.

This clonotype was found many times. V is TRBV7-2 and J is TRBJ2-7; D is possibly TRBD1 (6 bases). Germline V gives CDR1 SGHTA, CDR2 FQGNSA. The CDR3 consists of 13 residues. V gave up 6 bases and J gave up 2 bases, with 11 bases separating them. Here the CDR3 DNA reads TGTGCCAGCAGTCCTGGGGGCCCCTACGAGCAGTACTTC. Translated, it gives CASSPGGPYEQYF.

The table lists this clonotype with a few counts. Written as DNA, the CDR3 is TGTGCCAGTAGTCTATGGGGACAGGGTAATGACGAGCAGTACTTC. Translating it yields CASSLWGQGNDEQYF. V usage is TRBV19 and J usage is TRBJ2-7; 9 bases map to TRBD1. The CDR3 loop spans 15 amino acids. Germline CDR1 is LNHDA and CDR2 is SQIVND (reference sequence). V lost 5 bases and J lost 5; bases outside the gene matches: 10.

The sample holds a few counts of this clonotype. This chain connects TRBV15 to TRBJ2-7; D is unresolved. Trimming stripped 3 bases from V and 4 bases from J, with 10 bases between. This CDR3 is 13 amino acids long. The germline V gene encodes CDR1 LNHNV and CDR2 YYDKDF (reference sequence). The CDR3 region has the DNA TGTGCCACCAGCAGGGACGGAAGTTACGAGCAGTACTTC. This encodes CATSRDGSYEQYF.

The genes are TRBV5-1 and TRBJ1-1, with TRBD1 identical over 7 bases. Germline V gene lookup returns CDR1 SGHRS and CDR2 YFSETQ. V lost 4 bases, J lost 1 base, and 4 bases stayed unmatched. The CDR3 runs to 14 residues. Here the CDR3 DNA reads TGCGCCAGCAGCCAGTGGACAGGGAACACTGAAGCTTTCTTT. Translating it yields CASSQWTGNTEAFF.

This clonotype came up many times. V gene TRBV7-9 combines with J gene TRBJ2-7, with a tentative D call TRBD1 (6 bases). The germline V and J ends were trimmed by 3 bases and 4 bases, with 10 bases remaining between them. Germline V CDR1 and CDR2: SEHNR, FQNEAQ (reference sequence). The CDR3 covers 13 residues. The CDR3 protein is CASSFGQFYEQYF. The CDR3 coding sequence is TGTGCCAGCAGCTTCGGACAGTTTTACGAGCAGTACTTC.

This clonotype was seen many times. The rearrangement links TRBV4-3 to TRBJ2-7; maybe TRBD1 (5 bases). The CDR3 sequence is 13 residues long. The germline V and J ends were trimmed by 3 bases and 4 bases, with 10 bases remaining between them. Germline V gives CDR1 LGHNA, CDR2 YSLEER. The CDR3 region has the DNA TGCGCCAGCAGCCAGGACATAACTTACGAGCAGTACTTC. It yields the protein CASSQDITYEQYF.

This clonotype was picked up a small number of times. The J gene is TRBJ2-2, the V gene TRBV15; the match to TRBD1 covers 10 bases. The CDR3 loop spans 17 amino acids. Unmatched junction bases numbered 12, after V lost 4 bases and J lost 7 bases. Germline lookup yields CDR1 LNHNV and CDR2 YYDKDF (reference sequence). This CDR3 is CATSISLWDRGDGELFF. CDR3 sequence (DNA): TGTGCCACCAGCATTTCACTCTGGGACAGGGGTGACGGGGAGCTGTTTTTT.